The next 21 T cell receptor beta chains were all read from a single sample in a study of radiation and T cells in renal cell carcinoma. Time point denoted: blood 2 weeks post-SBRT. As to treatment: 15 Gy SBRT to primary tumor, nephrectomy 4 weeks later. Repertoires were generated with immunoSEQ multiplex PCR, while TCRdb's copy carries only in-frame clones and drops some. This table holds 120,000 or so clones, more than 70% found once. The sample was blood, taken from a patient whose treatment included radiotherapy and nephrectomy. These receptors all come from a woman aged 70 to 79 with renal cell carcinoma.

V usage is TRBV19 and J usage is TRBJ1-5; D may be TRBD1 (5 bases). Trimming pared 6 bases from V and 7 bases from J, leaving 19 bases between. This CDR3 is built from 15 residues. In germline, CDR1 is LNHDA, CDR2 SQIVND (reference sequence). CDR3 nucleotide sequence: TGTGCCAGTAGCCCACGGGCCCGGGGGGACCAGCCCCAGCATTTT. Translating gives CASSPRARGDQPQHF.

The gene calls are TRBV10-2 and TRBJ1-2, with 11 bases matching TRBD1. V shed 4 bases and J 8 bases; nucleotides not matched to a gene: 9. Germline V gene lookup returns CDR1 WSHSY and CDR2 SAAADI. This CDR3 has 15 amino acids. CDR3 protein: CASSGGQGGSRGYTF. The CDR3 DNA follows: TGCGCCAGCAGTGGGGGACAGGGGGGATCGCGAGGCTACACCTTC.

The rearrangement links TRBV30 to TRBJ2-4, with TRBD2 matching 8 bases. The germline V gene encodes CDR1 GTSNPN and CDR2 SVGIG (reference sequence). With V trimmed by 0 bases and J by 0 bases, 7 bases remained unmatched. There are 17 residues in the CDR3. As DNA, the CDR3 is TGTGCCTGGAGTGTATTAGCGGGGTCCATAGCCAAAAACATTCAGTACTTC. Encoded protein: CAWSVLAGSIAKNIQYF.

The rearrangement links TRBV19 to TRBJ1-1; 7 bases fit TRBD1. Germline V gene lookup returns CDR1 LNHDA and CDR2 SQIVND (reference sequence). Trimming took 4 bases from V and 4 from J; bases not matched to a gene: 6. The CDR3 spans 14 residues. As DNA, the CDR3 is TGTGCCAGTAGTAGAGACAGGGACCGCACTGAAGCTTTCTTT. Translation: CASSRDRDRTEAFF.

This chain uses TRBV5-4 with TRBJ2-1, with D perhaps matching TRBD2 (6 bases). Germline loops: CDR1 SGHNT, CDR2 YYREEE (reference sequence). This CDR3 is 14 amino acids long. Trimming removed 1 base at V and 5 bases at J, with 10 bases between. The CDR3 region is CASSLSWRDNEQFF. The CDR3 DNA sequence: TGTGCCAGCAGCTTGTCGTGGAGGGACAATGAGCAGTTCTTC.

The chain uses TRBV4-2 and TRBJ1-2; unclear D gene. Germline assignment: CDR1 LGHNA and CDR2 YNFKEQ. The CDR3 is 13 amino acids. The ends were cut back, 0 bases at V and 6 bases at J, with 8 bases in the middle. CDR3 amino acids: CASSQDDKDGYTF. The CDR3 DNA is TGTGCCAGCAGCCAAGATGACAAGGATGGCTACACCTTC.

The rearrangement links TRBV7-9 to TRBJ1-2; 8 bases are shared with TRBD1. J lost 3 bases, V lost 5 bases, and 8 bases had no gene match. Germline values: CDR1 SEHNR, CDR2 FQNEAQ (reference sequence). CDR3 length: 15 residues. This CDR3 is CASSTGTGLYYGYTF. CDR3 sequence (DNA): TGTGCCAGCAGCACCGGGACAGGACTATACTATGGCTACACCTTC.

The chain recombines TRBV7-2 with TRBJ1-5; the match to TRBD1 covers 8 bases. The CDR3 contains 16 residues. The germline V gene has CDR1 SGHTA and CDR2 FQGNSA. The ends lost 5 bases at V and 9 bases at J; junction bases unmatched: 15. The CDR3 sequence: CASSPPGQGAFMPQHF. The CDR3 DNA sequence: TGTGCCAGCAGCCCCCCTGGCCAGGGGGCCTTCATGCCCCAGCATTTT.

This chain joins TRBV29-1 and TRBJ1-2; D gene ambiguous. V lost 4 bases and J lost 3, with 9 bases in between. This CDR3 is built from 12 residues. Germline lookup yields CDR1 SQVTM and CDR2 ANQGSEA. The CDR3 loop is CSVAEGYYGYTF. As DNA, the CDR3 is TGCAGCGTTGCCGAGGGCTACTATGGCTACACCTTC.

In nucleotides, the CDR3 is TGTGCCAGCAGCTTACAGAACACTGAAGCTTTCTTT. It specifies CASSLQNTEAFF. V is TRBV7-9 and J is TRBJ1-1; D remains unclear. This CDR3 is 12 amino acids long. Trimming took 2 bases from V and 1 from J, leaving 2 bases between them. The germline V gene encodes CDR1 SEHNR and CDR2 FQNEAQ (reference sequence).

The chain recombines TRBV5-6 with TRBJ2-3; D not resolved. Germline V CDR1 and CDR2: SGHDT, YYEEEE. V was pared by 7 bases and J by 5 bases, with 8 bases between. The length of the CDR3 is 11 residues. The CDR3 nucleotides are TGTGCCAGCGTGAAGCGAGATACGCAGTATTTT. This gives the protein CASVKRDTQYF.

The gene calls are TRBV6-5 and TRBJ1-1; D might be TRBD1 (6 bases). Germline-derived CDR1 and CDR2 are MNHEY and SVGAGI. CDR3 length: 13 residues. V lost 6 bases, J lost 10 bases, and 18 bases lay in between. The CDR3 nucleotides are TGTGCCAGCAGAAGAATGGGGGCGCGGGTAGCTTTCTTT. Protein: CASRRMGARVAFF.

This sequence joins TRBV6-5 and TRBJ1-3; possibly TRBD1 for D (5 bases). The germline CDR1 and CDR2 sequences are MNHEY and SVGAGI. V lost 2 bases and J lost 0, with 11 bases in between. This CDR3 spans 16 amino acids. The CDR3 protein is CASSYRWTTSGNTIYF. The CDR3 bases are TGTGCCAGCAGTTACCGATGGACAACCTCTGGAAACACCATATATTTT.

The gene calls are TRBV11-3 and TRBJ2-7; the D is unclear. The germline gives CDR1 SGHNT, CDR2 YENEEA. V was clipped by 3 bases and J by 2 bases, with 2 bases between them. The CDR3 has 11 amino acids. CDR3 coding DNA: TGTGCCAGCAGCTTCGCCTACGAGCAGTACTTC. It encodes CASSFAYEQYF.

V usage is TRBV25-1 and J usage is TRBJ1-5; D remains unclear. Looked up from germline, CDR1 is MGHDK and CDR2 is SYGVNS. Deletions cut 2 bases from V and 9 bases from J, with 8 bases between. The CDR3 has 12 residues. CDR3 sequence (DNA): TGTGCCAGCAGTGAAAACGCCGGGCCCCAGCATTTT. Protein product: CASSENAGPQHF.

The chain combines TRBV30 with TRBJ1-5; no clear D gene. V was shortened by 2 bases and J by 4 bases, with 12 bases between the two germline ends. Germline-derived CDR1 and CDR2 are GTSNPN and SVGIG (reference sequence). The CDR3 runs 14 residues. The CDR3 DNA reads TGTGCCTGGAGTAGGTGGGGAGATAATCAGCCCCAGCATTTT. Its translation is CAWSRWGDNQPQHF.

This chain uses TRBV6-5 with TRBJ1-1; TRBD1 might be the D (6 bases). There are 15 residues in the CDR3. Germline assignment: CDR1 MNHEY and CDR2 SVGAGI. With 6 bases removed from V and 8 bases from J, the gap between germline ends came to 22 bases. The CDR3 sequence: CASSRRGNKGDEAFF. In nucleotides, the CDR3 is TGTGCCAGCAGCCGAAGGGGAAATAAGGGGGACGAAGCTTTCTTT.

As for this clone: The junction departs from the called germline gene at one end, perhaps through a read error. Other nucleotide sequences from this sample produce the same CDR3. The V gene is TRBV6-5, the J gene TRBJ1-2, with D possibly TRBD1 on 5 matching bases. This CDR3 comprises 15 residues. In germline, CDR1 is MNHEY, CDR2 SVGAGI. DNA of the CDR3: TGCGCCAGCAGTTACTCCCTCGACAGTAATTATGGCTACACCTTC. Protein sequence: CASSYSLDSNYGYTF.

This clone was counted only a few times. This rearrangement joins TRBV2 to TRBJ1-1; D is unclear. CDR3 length equals 12 residues. V was clipped by 3 bases and J by 7 bases, with 9 bases between them. Germline loops: CDR1 SNHLY, CDR2 FYNNEI. The CDR3 bases are TGTGCCAGCAGTGAGTCCGGGTATGAAGCTTTCTTT. As protein: CASSESGYEAFF.

The gene calls are TRBV28 and TRBJ2-7; 9 nucleotides align to TRBD1. V shed 4 bases, J shed 5 bases, and the junction held 12 bases outside the gene matches. Germline CDR1 is MDHEN and CDR2 is SYDVKM. This CDR3 has 16 residues. The CDR3: CASSSYYRGRRDEQYF. CDR3 coding DNA: TGTGCCAGCAGTTCGTACTACAGGGGGCGCCGGGACGAGCAGTACTTC.

This clone was counted only a few times. The genes are TRBV7-9 and TRBJ1-1; 9 bases align to TRBD1. CDR1 and CDR2 (germline): SEHNR, FQNEAQ (reference sequence). Trimming removed 3 bases from V and 4 bases from J; junction bases left unmatched: 3. This CDR3 is built from 14 residues. In DNA form, the CDR3 reads TGTGCCAGCAGCTTCGACAGGGGGGGCACTGAAGCTTTCTTT. Its protein is CASSFDRGGTEAFF.